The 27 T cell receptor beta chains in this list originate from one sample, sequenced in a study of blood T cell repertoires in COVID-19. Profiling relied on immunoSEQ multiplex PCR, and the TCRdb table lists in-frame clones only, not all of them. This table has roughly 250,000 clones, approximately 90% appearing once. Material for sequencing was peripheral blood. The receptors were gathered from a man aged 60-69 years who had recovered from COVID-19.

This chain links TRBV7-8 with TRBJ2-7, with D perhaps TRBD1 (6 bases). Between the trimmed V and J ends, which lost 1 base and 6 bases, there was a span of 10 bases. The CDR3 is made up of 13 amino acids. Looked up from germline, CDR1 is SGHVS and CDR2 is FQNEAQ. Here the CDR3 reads CASSLGTVGEQYF. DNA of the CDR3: TGTGCCAGCAGCTTAGGGACAGTCGGCGAGCAGTACTTC.

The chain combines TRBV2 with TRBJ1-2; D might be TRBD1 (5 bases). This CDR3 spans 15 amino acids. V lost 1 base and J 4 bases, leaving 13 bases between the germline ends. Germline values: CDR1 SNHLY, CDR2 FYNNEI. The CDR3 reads CASSEVGRVGYGYTF. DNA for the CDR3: TGTGCCAGCAGTGAAGTAGGCAGGGTTGGCTATGGCTACACCTTC.

The chain's CDR3 is CASSWGTGEKLFF. CDR3 DNA: TGCGCCAGCAGCTGGGGGACAGGGGAAAAACTGTTTTTT. The chain combines TRBV5-1 with TRBJ1-4; the match to TRBD1 covers 9 bases. The CDR3 contains 13 residues. Germline CDR1 is SGHRS and CDR2 is YFSETQ. V gave up 3 bases and J gave up 8 bases; unmatched junction bases: 2.

CDR3 sequence reads: CASQSGGRGEQFF. The DNA of the CDR3 is TGTGCCAGCCAGAGCGGGGGGCGCGGGGAGCAGTTCTTC. The chain employs TRBV25-1 and TRBJ2-1; 9 bases are a match to TRBD2. Unmatched junction bases numbered 9, after V lost 8 bases and J lost 10 bases. The CDR3 totals 13 residues. Germline V gene data show CDR1 as MGHDK and CDR2 as SYGVNS. The full variable domain, completed using reference TRBV25-1 and TRBJ2-1, is EADIYQTPRYLVIGTGKKITLECSQTMGHDKMYWYQQDPGMELHLIHYSYGVNSTEKGDLSSESTVSRIRTEHFPLTLESARPSHTSQYLCASQSGGRGEQFFGPGTRLTVL.

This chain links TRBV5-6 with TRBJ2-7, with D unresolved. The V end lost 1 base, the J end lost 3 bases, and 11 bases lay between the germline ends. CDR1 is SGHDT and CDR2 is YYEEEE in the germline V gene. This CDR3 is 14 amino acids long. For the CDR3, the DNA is TGTGCCAGCAGCTTGAACAGTTTTAGCTACGAGCAGTACTTC. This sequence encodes CASSLNSFSYEQYF.

The CDR3 sequence: CATSDPGSDEQYF. CDR3 bases: TGTGCCACCAGTGACCCAGGGTCTGACGAGCAGTACTTC. V is TRBV24-1 and J is TRBJ2-7; D is perhaps TRBD1 (5 bases). CDR1 and CDR2 (germline): KGHDR, SFDVKD. The CDR3 totals 13 residues. V lost 4 bases and J lost 5, with 11 bases in between.

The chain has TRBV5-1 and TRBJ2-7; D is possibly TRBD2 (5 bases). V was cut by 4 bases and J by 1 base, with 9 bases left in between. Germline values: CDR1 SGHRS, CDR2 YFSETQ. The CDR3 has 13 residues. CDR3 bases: TGCGCCAGCAGCCCGGGGTCTTCCTACGAGCAGTACTTC. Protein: CASSPGSSYEQYF.

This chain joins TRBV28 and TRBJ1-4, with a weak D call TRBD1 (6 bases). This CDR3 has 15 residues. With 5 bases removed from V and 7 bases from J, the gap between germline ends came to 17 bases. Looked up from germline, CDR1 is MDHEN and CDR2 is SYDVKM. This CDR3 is CASSQVQGIGEKLFF. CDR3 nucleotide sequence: TGTGCCAGCAGTCAGGTGCAGGGGATCGGTGAAAAACTGTTTTTT.

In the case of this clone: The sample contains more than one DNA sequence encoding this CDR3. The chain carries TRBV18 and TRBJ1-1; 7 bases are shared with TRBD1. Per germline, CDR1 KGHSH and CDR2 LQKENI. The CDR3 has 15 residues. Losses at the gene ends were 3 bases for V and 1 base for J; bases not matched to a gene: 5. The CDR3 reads CASSPRGTENTEAFF. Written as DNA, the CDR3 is TGTGCCAGCTCACCCAGAGGGACAGAGAACACTGAAGCTTTCTTT.

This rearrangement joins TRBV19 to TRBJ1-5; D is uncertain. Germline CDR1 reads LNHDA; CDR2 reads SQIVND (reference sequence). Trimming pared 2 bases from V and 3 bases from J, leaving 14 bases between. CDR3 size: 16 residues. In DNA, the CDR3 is TGTGCCAGTAGTATAAACTCGGGAATCGACAATCAGCCCCAGCATTTT. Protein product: CASSINSGIDNQPQHF.

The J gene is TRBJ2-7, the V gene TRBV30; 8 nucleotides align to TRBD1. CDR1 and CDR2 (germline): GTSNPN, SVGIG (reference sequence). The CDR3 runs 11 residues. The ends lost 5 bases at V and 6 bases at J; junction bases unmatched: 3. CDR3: CAWGTGGEQYF. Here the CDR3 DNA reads TGTGCCTGGGGTACAGGGGGCGAGCAGTACTTC.

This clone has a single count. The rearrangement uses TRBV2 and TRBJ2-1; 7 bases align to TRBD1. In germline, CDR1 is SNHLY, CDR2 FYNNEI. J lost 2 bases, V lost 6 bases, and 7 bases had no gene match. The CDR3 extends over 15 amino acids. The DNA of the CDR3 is TGTGCCAGCAGCCCCGACAGGGCCCCCTACAATGAGCAGTTCTTC. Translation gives CASSPDRAPYNEQFF.

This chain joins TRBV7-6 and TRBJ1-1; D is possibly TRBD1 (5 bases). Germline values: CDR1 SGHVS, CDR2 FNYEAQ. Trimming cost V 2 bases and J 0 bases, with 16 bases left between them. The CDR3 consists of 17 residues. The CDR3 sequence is CASSLSGGGGMNTEAFF. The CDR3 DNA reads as TGTGCCAGCAGCTTATCGGGCGGGGGAGGCATGAACACTGAAGCTTTCTTT.

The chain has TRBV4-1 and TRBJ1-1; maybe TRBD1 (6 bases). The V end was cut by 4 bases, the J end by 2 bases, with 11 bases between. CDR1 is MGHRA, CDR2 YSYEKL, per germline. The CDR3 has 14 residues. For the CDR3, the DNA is TGCGCCAGCAGCCTTCGACAGGTCAACACTGAAGCTTTCTTT. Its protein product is CASSLRQVNTEAFF.

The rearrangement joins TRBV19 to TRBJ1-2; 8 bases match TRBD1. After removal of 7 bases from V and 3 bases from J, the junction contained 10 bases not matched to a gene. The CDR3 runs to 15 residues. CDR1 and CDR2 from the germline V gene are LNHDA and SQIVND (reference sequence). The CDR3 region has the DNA TGTGCCAGTATATTAGCAGGGGGCTCAGACTATGGCTACACCTTC. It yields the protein CASILAGGSDYGYTF.

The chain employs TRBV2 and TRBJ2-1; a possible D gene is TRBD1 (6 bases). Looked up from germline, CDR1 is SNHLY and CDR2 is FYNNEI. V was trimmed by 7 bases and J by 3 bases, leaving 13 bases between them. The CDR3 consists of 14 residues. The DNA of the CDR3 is TGTGCCAGCAAGGAACAGGGCGGCTACAATGAGCAGTTCTTC. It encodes CASKEQGGYNEQFF.

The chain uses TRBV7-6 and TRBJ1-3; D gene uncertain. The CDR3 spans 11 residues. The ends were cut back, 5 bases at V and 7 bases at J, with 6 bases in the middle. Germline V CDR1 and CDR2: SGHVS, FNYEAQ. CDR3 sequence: CASSPENTIYF. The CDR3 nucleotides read TGTGCCAGCAGCCCGGAGAACACCATATATTTT. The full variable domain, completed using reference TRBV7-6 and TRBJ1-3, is GAGVSQSPRYKVTKRGQDVALRCDPISGHVSLYWYRQALGQGPEFLTYFNYEAQQDKSGLPNDRFSAERPEGSISTLTIQRTEQRDSAMYRCASSPENTIYFGEGSWLTVV.

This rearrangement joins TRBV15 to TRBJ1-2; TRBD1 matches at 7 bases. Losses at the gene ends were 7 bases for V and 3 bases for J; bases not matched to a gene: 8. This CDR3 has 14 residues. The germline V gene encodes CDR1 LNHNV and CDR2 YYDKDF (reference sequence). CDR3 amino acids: CATTPVGQDYGYTF. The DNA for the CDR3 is TGTGCCACCACCCCAGTAGGACAGGACTATGGCTACACCTTC.

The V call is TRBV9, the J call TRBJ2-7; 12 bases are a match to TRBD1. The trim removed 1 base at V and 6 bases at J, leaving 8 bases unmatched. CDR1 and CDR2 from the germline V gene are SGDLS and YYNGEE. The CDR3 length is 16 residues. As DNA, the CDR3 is TGTGCCAGCAGCGTATGTCCGGGACAGGGGGCCTGCGAGCAGTACTTC. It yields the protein CASSVCPGQGACEQYF.

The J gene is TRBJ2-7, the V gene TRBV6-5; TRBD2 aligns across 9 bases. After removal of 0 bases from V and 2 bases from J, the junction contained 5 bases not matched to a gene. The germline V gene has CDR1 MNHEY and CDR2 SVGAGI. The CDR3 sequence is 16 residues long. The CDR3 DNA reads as TGTGCCAGCAGTTACTCGCCTAGCGGGGATCCCTACGAGCAGTACTTC. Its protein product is CASSYSPSGDPYEQYF.

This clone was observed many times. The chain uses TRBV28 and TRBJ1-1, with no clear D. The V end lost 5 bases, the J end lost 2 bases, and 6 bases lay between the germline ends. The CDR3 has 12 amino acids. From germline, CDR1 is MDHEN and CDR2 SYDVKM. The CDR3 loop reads CASSLFNTEAFF. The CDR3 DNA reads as TGTGCCAGCAGTCTCTTTAACACTGAAGCTTTCTTT. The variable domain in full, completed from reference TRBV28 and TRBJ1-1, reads DVKVTQSSRYLVKRTGEKVFLECVQDMDHENMFWYRQDPGLGLRLIYFSYDVKMKEKGDIPEGYSVSREKKERFSLILESASTNQTSMYLCASSLFNTEAFFGQGTRLTVV.

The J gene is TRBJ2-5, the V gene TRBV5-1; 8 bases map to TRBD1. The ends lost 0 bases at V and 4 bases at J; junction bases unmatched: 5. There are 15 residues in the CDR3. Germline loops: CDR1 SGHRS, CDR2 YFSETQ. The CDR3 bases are TGCGCCAGCAGCTTGGGGACAGGGCTAGGAGAGACCCAGTACTTC. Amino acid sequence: CASSLGTGLGETQYF.

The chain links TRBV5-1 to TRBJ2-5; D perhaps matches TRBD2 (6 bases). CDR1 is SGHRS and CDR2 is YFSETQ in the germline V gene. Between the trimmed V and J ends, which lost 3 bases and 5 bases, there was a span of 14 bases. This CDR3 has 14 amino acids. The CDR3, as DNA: TGCGCCAGCAGCTCCCCAGGTGGGGGGGAGACCCAGTACTTC. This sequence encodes CASSSPGGGETQYF.

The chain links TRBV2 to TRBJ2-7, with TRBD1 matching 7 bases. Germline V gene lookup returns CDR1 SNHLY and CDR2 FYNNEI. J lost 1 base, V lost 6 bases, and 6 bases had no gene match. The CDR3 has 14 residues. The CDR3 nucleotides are TGTGCCAGCAGGTACAGGGGTTCTTCCTACGAGCAGTACTTC. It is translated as CASRYRGSSYEQYF.

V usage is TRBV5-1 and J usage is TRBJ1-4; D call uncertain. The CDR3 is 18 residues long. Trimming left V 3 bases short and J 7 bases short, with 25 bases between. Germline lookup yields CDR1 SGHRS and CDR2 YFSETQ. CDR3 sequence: CASSWREGAYSSSEKLFF. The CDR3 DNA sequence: TGCGCCAGCAGCTGGCGGGAGGGCGCCTACTCTAGTTCTGAAAAACTGTTTTTT.

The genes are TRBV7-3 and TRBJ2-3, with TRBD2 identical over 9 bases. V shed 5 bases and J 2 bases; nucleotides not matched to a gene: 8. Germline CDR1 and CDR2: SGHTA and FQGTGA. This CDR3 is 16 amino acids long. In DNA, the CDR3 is TGTGCCAGCAGCCGTGGGCTAGCGGGACTCACAGATACGCAGTATTTT. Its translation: CASSRGLAGLTDTQYF.

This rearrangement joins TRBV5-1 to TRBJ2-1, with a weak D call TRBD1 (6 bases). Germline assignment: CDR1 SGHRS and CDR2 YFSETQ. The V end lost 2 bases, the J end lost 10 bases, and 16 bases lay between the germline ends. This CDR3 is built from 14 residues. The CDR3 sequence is CASSFQQGPGEQFF. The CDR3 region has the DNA TGCGCCAGCAGCTTCCAACAGGGTCCGGGGGAGCAGTTCTTC.